This entry is about one T cell receptor (beta chain). This specimen comes from a study of blood T cell repertoires in COVID-19. Study background: The study drew acute and convalescent COVID-19 samples from the United States, Italy and Spain. PBMCs, B-cell-depleted T cells, or T cells provided the cDNA or gDNA that made up the material.

The CDR3 contains 13 residues. The ends were cut back, 6 bases at V and 5 bases at J, with 12 bases in the middle. In the original analysis: Nucleated cell number was recorded as an estimate derived from reference gene primer amplification. Profiled with immunoSEQ multiplex PCR; TCRdb holds only in-frame clones, not every one. The D gene and trimming were derived from the DNA, and the V and J assignments and clone size from that table. This table has 85,000 to 130,000 clones, 76% appearing once. In Seattle, patients joined the study during active infection and were tracked longitudinally. The material sequenced was peripheral blood. The clonotype originates from a man of 80 years or more with COVID-19, enrolled during active disease. This chain uses TRBV12-3 or TRBV12-4 with TRBJ2-3, with D maybe TRBD1 (6 bases). The CDR3 here is CASRTTGVDTQYF. Here the CDR3 DNA reads TGTGCCAGCAGAACGACAGGAGTAGATACGCAGTATTTT.